This TCR beta chain was profiled in a study of control samples from healthy donors and cancer patients. Measured with immunoSEQ multiplex PCR; TCRdb has only the in-frame clones, and not every one. Among over 150,000 clones listed, about 90% were seen once. Trimming stripped 7 bases from V and 1 base from J, with 8 bases between. The CDR3 extends over 13 amino acids. The rearrangement uses TRBV12-3 or TRBV12-4 and TRBJ1-3; D ambiguous. Sequencing was carried out using blood. This receptor was obtained from a woman aged 40 to 55 in good health. The CDR3 loop is CASNRGSGNTIYF. CDR3 coding DNA: TGTGCCAGCAATCGGGGATCTGGAAACACCATATATTTT.